Following are 18 T cell receptor beta chains from one sample sequenced in a study of T cells expressing NK-cell markers. TCRdb reprocessed the 5' RACE reads and stores each CDR3 protein as one record, lacking DNA. The ten most abundant clones cover under 0.5% of a sample with a few hundred thousand distinct CDR3 sequences. Sequencing used blood T cells: a sorted CD56 or NKG2C T cell subset, CD4+ or CD8+ T cells, or bulk PBMC T cells (not recorded which). The receptor set was obtained from a man younger than 35 in good health.

The chain has TRBV19 and TRBJ1-5; TCRdb indicates TRBD1, and absent DNA this call remains unverified. Germline V CDR1 and CDR2: LNHDA, SQIVND (reference sequence). The CDR3 contains 16 residues. CDR3 amino acids: CASSILNRKVNQPQHF.

The chain joins TRBV12-3 or TRBV12-4 to TRBJ2-7. This CDR3 comprises 13 residues. The CDR3 sequence is CASFFYGSYEQYF.

The chain carries TRBV20-1 and TRBJ2-1; as DNA is missing, the TRBD2 call by TCRdb cannot be tested. The CDR3 is 15 residues long. Germline values: CDR1 DFQATT, CDR2 SNEGSKA (reference sequence). The CDR3 loop is CSALAGTSGKSRQFF.

The CDR3 loop reads CASSSGQNQPQHF. V gene TRBV12-3 or TRBV12-4 combines with J gene TRBJ1-5; TCRdb outputs TRBD1, but without DNA this stays unchecked. This CDR3 contains 13 residues.

V and J are TRBV20-1 and TRBJ2-1; the D call from TCRdb, TRBD2, cannot be confirmed without DNA. CDR3 length equals 13 residues. CDR1 and CDR2 (germline): DFQATT, SNEGSKA (reference sequence). CDR3 sequence reads: CSALRLDKDEQFF.

The chain uses TRBV20-1 and TRBJ1-6; there is no DNA to check the TCRdb D call of TRBD1. The CDR3 covers 13 residues. The germline CDR1 and CDR2 sequences are DFQATT and SNEGSKA (reference sequence). This CDR3 is CSVLDRGSSPLHF.

The chain has TRBV20-1 and TRBJ2-3; TCRdb's D gene call, TRBD1, goes unchecked for lack of DNA. CDR3 length: 12 amino acids. The V gene's germline CDR1 is DFQATT and CDR2 SNEGSKA (reference sequence). CDR3 in amino acids: CSPYRNTDTQYF.

The rearrangement joins TRBV30 to TRBJ1-6; the D gene TCRdb calls, TRBD1, cannot be checked with no DNA. CDR3 length: 17 residues. Germline V gene lookup returns CDR1 GTSNPN and CDR2 SVGIG (reference sequence). This CDR3 is CAWCTGQASSYNSPLHF. Variable domain in full (rest from reference TRBV30 and TRBJ1-6): SQTIHQWPATLVQPVGSPLSLECTVEGTSNPNLYWYRQAAGRGLQLLFYSVGIGQISSEVPQNLSASRPQDRQFILSSKKLLLSDSGFYLCAWCTGQASSYNSPLHFGNGTRLTVT.

This sequence joins TRBV6-6 and TRBJ2-1; TCRdb returns TRBD1, unconfirmable since there is no DNA. Germline V gene data show CDR1 as MNHNY and CDR2 as SVGAGI (reference sequence). This CDR3 has 12 residues. CDR3 sequence: CASRPQGNEQFF.

The chain links TRBV20-1 to TRBJ2-3. The CDR3 totals 13 residues. Looked up from germline, CDR1 is DFQATT and CDR2 is SNEGSKA (reference sequence). The CDR3 spells CSPQGHSTDTQYF.

This sequence joins TRBV7-9 and TRBJ2-1; TCRdb calls TRBD2, which cannot be checked without DNA. Germline V CDR1 and CDR2: SEHNR, FQNEAQ (reference sequence). The CDR3 has 14 amino acids. CDR3 protein: CASSELAGVDEQFF.

This chain joins TRBV2 and TRBJ2-2; TCRdb calls TRBD1, which cannot be checked without DNA. This CDR3 spans 16 amino acids. Looked up from germline, CDR1 is SNHLY and CDR2 is FYNNEI. The CDR3 sequence is CASRSQGAMGTGELFF.

The chain recombines TRBV20-1 with TRBJ1-4. The CDR3 is 14 amino acids. Germline V CDR1 and CDR2: DFQATT, SNEGSKA (reference sequence). The CDR3: CSARDRGGNEKLFF.

The V gene is TRBV4-2, the J gene TRBJ2-4; the TCRdb call, TRBD1, lacks DNA for checking. Germline lookup yields CDR1 LGHNA and CDR2 YNFKEQ. The CDR3 spans 17 residues. The CDR3: CASSQAVAGATKNIQYF.

The V gene is TRBV7-9, the J gene TRBJ2-3; TCRdb's D call of TRBD2 is untestable without DNA. CDR1 is SEHNR and CDR2 is FQNEAQ in the germline V gene (reference sequence). The CDR3 has 17 residues. The CDR3 sequence is CASSLNRLPKSTDTQYF.

The chain employs TRBV29-1 and TRBJ2-1; TCRdb designates TRBD1, a call that cannot be tested without DNA. The CDR3 is 13 residues long. CDR1 is SQVTM and CDR2 is ANQGSEA in the germline V gene. CDR3 loop: CSAQLTGAGEQFF.

The CDR3 here is CASSLELAGAQYF. J is TRBJ2-3 and V is TRBV7-2; the D call from TCRdb, TRBD2, cannot be confirmed without DNA. Germline-derived CDR1 and CDR2 are SGHTA and FQGNSA. This CDR3 spans 13 amino acids.

The V gene is TRBV18, the J gene TRBJ2-7; the D call from TCRdb, TRBD1, cannot be confirmed without DNA. The CDR3 sequence is 13 residues long. The germline V gene encodes CDR1 KGHSH and CDR2 LQKENI. The CDR3 protein is CASSRSRDQEQYF.